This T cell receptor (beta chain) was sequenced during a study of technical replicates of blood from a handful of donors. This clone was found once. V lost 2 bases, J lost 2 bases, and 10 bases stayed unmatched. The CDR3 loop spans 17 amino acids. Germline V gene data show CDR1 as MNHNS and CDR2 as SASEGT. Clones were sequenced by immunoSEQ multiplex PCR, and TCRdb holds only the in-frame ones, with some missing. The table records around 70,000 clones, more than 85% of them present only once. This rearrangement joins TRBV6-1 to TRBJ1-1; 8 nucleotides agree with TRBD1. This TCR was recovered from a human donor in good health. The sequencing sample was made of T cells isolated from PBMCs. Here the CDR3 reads CASSEKIPTGVNTEAFF. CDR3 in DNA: TGTGCCAGCAGTGAAAAAATCCCGACAGGGGTCAACACTGAAGCTTTCTTT.